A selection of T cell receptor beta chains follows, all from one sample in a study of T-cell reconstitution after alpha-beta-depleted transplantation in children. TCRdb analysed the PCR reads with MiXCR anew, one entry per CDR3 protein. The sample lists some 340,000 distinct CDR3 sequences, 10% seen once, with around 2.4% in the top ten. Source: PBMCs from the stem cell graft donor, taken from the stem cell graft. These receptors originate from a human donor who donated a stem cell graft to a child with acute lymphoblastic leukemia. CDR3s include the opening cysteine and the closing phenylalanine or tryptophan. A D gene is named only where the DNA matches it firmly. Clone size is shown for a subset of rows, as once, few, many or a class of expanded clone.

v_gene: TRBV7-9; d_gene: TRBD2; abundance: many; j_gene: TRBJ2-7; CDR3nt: TGTGCCAGCAGCCCCGGACTAGCGCGCACCTACGAGCAGTACTTC; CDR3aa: CASSPGLARTYEQYF
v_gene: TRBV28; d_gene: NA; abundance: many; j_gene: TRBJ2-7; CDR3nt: TGTGCCAGCAGTTTATCGATGGAGGGCCTCCCTTCCTACGAGCAGTACTTC; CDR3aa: CASSLSMEGLPSYEQYF
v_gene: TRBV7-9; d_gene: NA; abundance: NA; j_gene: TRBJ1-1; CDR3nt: TGTGCCAGCAGCCCAATCGGACAAAACACTGAAGCTTTCTTT; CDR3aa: CASSPIGQNTEAFF
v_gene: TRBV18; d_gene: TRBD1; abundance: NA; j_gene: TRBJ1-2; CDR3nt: TGTGCCAGCCTACCGGACAGGGGGCGCAGTAAGGGTGGCTACACCTTC; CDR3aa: CASLPDRGRSKGGYTF
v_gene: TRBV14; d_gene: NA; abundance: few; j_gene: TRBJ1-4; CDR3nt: TGTGCCAGCAGCCGCGGACTCGCCAATGAAAAACTGTTTTTT; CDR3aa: CASSRGLANEKLFF
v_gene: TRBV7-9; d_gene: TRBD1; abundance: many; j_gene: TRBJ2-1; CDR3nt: TGTGCCAGCAGCCGCCGGGACAGCCTCTACAATGAGCAGTTCTTC; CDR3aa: CASSRRDSLYNEQFF
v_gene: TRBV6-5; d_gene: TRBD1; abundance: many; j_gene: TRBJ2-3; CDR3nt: TGTGCCAGCAGTTACGGACAGGGGGTGACGCAGTATTTT; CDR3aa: CASSYGQGVTQYF
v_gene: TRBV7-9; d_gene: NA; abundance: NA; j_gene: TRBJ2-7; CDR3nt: TGTGCCAGCAGCCCCTCGAAAAGGGGGGATTACTACGAGCAGTACTTC; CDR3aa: CASSPSKRGDYYEQYF
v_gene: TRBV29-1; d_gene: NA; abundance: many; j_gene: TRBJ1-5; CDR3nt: TGCAGCGTTGCCGATGGAGTTCTGGGCAATCAGCCCCAGCATTTT; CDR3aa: CSVADGVLGNQPQHF
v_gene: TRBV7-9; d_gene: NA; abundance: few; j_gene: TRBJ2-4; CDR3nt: TGTGCCAGCAGCCCCCGCACAGGGCAGGACATTCAGTACTTC; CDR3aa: CASSPRTGQDIQYF
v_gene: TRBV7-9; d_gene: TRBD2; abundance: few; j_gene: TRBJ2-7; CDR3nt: TGTGCCAGCAGCTTAGTATTCTCGGGGGGAAAAAACGAGCAGTACTTC; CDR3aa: CASSLVFSGGKNEQYF